The clone carrying this T cell receptor beta chain came up many times. Via MiXCR, TCRdb re-called the 5' RACE reads, giving one row per CDR3 protein. The sample shows about 61,000 distinct CDR3 sequences, around 6% of them seen only once. The sample originates from a study of spatial heterogeneity in lung cancer. V lost 4 bases and J 5 bases, leaving 16 bases between the germline ends. CDR1 SGHNT and CDR2 YYREEE come from the germline V gene (reference sequence). The CDR3 spans 15 residues. This sample's time point: sample taken at primary tumor resection. The gene calls are TRBV5-4 and TRBJ2-1; possible D gene TRBD2, 6 bases. Source: PBMCs, taken at surgery. The receptor was isolated from a female donor with early-stage non-small cell lung cancer. CDR3 DNA: TGTGCCAGCAGCCGGAGGGGCGGGCATGACAATGAGCAGTTCTTC. It translates to CASSRRGGHDNEQFF.